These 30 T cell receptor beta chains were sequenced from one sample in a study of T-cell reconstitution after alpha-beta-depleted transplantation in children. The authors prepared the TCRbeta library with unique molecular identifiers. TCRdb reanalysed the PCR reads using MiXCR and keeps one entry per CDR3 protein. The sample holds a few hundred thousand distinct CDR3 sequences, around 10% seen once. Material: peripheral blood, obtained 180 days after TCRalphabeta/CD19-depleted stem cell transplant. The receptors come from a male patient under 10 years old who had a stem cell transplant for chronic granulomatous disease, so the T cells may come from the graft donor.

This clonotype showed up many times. The CDR3 coding sequence is TGCAGTGCTAGAGAGTCAGCCGATGAAAAACTGTTTTTT. As protein: CSARESADEKLFF. The chain joins TRBV20-1 to TRBJ1-4; D remains unclear. The V and J ends lost 0 bases and 6 bases respectively, with 8 bases between them. CDR3 size: 13 residues. CDR1 and CDR2 from the germline V gene are DFQATT and SNEGSKA (reference sequence).

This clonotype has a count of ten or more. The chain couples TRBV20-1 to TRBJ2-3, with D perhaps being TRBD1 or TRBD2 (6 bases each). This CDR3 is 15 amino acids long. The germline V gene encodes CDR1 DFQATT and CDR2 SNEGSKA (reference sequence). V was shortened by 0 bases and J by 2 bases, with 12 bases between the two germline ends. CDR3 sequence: CSARDGGTPTDTQYF. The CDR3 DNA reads TGCAGTGCTAGAGACGGGGGCACCCCCACAGATACGCAGTATTTT.

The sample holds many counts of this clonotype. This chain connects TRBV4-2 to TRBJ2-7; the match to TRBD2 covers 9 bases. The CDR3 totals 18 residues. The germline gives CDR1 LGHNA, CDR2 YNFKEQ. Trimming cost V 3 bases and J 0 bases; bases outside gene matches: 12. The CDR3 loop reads CASSQERLAEPSSYEQYF. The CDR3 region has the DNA TGTGCCAGCAGCCAGGAACGACTAGCGGAGCCCAGCTCCTACGAGCAGTACTTC.

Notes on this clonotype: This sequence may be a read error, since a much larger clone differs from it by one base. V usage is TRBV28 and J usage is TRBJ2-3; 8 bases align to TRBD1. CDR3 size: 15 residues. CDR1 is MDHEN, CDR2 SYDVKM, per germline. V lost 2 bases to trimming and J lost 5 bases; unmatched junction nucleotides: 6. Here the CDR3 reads CASSLRQGNVDTQYF. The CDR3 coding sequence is TGTGCCAGCAGTTTACGACAGGGGAACGTAGATACGCAGTATTTT.

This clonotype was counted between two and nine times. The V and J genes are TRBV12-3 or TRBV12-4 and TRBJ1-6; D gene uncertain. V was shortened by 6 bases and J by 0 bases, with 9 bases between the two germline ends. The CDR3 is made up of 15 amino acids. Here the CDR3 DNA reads TGTGCCAGCAGAGAAGACGGCTCCTATAATTCACCCCTCCACTTT. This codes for CASREDGSYNSPLHF.

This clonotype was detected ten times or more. This chain's CDR3 is CASSLISEQYF. The CDR3 DNA reads TGTGCCAGCAGCCTCATAAGCGAGCAGTACTTC. The rearrangement uses TRBV5-5 and TRBJ2-7; no clear D. The CDR3 length is 11 residues. Trimming removed 4 bases at V and 6 bases at J, with 8 bases between. CDR1 and CDR2 (germline): SGHKS, YYEKEE (reference sequence).

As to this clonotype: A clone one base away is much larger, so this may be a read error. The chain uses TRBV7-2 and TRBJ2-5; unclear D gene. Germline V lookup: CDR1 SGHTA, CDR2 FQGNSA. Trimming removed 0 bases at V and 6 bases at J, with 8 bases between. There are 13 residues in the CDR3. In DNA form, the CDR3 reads TGTGCCAGCAGCTTAGCAGGGTCGCAGACCCAGTACTTC. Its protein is CASSLAGSQTQYF.

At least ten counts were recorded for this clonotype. DNA of the CDR3: TGTGCCACCAGTGACCTAGGGGCGACCCAGTACTTC. It encodes CATSDLGATQYF. The chain joins TRBV24-1 to TRBJ2-5; D may be TRBD1 (5 bases). The germline CDR1 and CDR2 sequences are KGHDR and SFDVKD. Trimming cost V 4 bases and J 7 bases, with 9 bases left between them. The CDR3 totals 12 residues.

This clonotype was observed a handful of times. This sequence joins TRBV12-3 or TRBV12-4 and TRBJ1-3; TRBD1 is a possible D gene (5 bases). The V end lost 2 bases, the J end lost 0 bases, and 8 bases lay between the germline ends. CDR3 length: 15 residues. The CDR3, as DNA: TGTGCCAGCAGTTTACTTGGGGGCTCTGGAAACACCATATATTTT. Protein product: CASSLLGGSGNTIYF.

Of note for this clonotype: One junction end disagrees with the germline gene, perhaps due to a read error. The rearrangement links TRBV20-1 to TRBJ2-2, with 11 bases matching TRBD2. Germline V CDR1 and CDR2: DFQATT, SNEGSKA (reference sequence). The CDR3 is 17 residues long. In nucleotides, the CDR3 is TGCAGTGCTAGAGACCTCCTAGCGGGAGGTGAAACCAGGGAGCTATTTTTT. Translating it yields CSARDLLAGGETRELFF.

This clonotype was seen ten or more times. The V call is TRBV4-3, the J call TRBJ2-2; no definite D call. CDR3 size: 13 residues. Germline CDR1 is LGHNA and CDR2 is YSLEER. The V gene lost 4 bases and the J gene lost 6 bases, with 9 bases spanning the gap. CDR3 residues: CASSLIRAGELFF. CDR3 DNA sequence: TGCGCCAGCAGCCTTATAAGGGCCGGGGAGCTGTTTTTT.

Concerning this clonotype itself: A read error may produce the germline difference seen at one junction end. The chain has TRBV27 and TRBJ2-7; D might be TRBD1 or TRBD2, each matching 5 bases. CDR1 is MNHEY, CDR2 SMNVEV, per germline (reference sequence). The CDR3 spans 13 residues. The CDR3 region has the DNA TGTGCCGGCAGTTCCGGGGCCTCCTACGAGCAGTACTTC. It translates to CAGSSGASYEQYF.

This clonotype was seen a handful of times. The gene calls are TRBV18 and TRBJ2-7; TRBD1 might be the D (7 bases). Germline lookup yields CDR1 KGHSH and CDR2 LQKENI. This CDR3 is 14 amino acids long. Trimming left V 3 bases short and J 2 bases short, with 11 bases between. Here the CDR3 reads CASSPEGATYEQYF. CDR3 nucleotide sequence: TGTGCCAGCTCACCGGAGGGGGCGACCTACGAGCAGTACTTC.

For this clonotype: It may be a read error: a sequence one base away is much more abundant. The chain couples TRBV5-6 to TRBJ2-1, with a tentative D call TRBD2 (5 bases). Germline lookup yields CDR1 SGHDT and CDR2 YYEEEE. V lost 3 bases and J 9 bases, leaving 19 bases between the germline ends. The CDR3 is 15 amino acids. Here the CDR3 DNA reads TGTGCCAGCAGCTGCTGGGGAGTAGGCCCCGGTGAGCAGTTCTTC. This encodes CASSCWGVGPGEQFF.

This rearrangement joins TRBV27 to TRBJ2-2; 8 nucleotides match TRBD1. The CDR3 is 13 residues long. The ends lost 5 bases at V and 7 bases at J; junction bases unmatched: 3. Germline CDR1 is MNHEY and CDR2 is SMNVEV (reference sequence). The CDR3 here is CASSIQGGGELFF. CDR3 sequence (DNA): TGTGCCAGCAGTATACAGGGGGGCGGGGAGCTGTTTTTT.

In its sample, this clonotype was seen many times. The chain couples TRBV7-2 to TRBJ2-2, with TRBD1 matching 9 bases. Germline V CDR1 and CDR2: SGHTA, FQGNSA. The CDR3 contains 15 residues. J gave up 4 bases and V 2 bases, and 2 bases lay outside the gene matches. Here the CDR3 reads CASSLTGGVTGELFF. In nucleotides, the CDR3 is TGTGCCAGCAGCTTAACAGGGGGCGTCACCGGGGAGCTGTTTTTT.

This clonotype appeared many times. In DNA, the CDR3 is TGTGCCTGGAGTGTAGGACTCACCGGTGGCTACACCTTC. Translated: CAWSVGLTGGYTF. J is TRBJ1-2 and V is TRBV30; no clear D. The CDR3 spans 13 residues. Per the germline V gene, CDR1 is GTSNPN and CDR2 is SVGIG (reference sequence). V was trimmed by 0 bases and J by 7 bases, leaving 12 bases between them.

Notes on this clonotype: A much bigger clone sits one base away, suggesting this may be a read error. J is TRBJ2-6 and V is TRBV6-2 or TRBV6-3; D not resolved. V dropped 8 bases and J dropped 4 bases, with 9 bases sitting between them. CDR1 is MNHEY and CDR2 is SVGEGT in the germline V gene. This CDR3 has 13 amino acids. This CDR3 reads CASPERGANVLTF. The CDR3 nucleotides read TGTGCCAGCCCCGAGAGGGGGGCCAACGTCCTGACTTTC.

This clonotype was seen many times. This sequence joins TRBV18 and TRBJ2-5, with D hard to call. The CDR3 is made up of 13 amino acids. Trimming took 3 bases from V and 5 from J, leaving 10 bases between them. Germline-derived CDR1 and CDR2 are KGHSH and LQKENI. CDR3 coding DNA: TGTGCCAGCTCACCGCAAGATTCGGAGACCCAGTACTTC. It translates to CASSPQDSETQYF.

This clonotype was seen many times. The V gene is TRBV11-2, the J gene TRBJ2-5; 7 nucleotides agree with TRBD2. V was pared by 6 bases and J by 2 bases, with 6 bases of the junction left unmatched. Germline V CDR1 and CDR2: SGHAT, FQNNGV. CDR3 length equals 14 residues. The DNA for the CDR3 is TGTGCCAGCAGGGAAATGGGGGGGCAAGAGACCCAGTACTTC. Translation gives CASREMGGQETQYF.

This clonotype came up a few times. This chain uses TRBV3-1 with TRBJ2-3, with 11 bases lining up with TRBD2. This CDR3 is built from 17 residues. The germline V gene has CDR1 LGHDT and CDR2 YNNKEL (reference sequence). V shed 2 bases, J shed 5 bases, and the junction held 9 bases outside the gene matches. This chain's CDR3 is CASSQLELAGERDTQYF. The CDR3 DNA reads TGTGCCAGCAGCCAACTAGAACTAGCGGGAGAAAGAGATACGCAGTATTTT.

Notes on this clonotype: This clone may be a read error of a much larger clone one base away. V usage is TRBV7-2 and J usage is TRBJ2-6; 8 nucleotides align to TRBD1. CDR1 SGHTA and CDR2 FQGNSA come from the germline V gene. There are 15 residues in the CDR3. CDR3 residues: CASSHDRGGAIVLTF. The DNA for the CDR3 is TGTGCCAGCAGCCACGACAGGGGTGGGGCCATCGTCCTGACTTTC.

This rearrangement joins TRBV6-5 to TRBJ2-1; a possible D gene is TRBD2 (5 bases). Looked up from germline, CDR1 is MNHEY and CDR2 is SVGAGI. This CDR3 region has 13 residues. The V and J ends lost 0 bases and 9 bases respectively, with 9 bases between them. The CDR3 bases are TGTGCCAGCAGTTACTCTCGACGGGGTGAGCAGTTCTTC. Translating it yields CASSYSRRGEQFF.

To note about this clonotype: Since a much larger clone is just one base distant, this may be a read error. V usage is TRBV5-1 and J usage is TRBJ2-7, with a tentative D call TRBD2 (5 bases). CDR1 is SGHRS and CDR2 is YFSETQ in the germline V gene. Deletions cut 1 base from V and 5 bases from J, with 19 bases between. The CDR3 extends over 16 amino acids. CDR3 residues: CASSLWFGRPRDEQYF. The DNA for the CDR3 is TGCGCCAGCAGCTTGTGGTTCGGACGTCCGCGGGACGAGCAGTACTTC.

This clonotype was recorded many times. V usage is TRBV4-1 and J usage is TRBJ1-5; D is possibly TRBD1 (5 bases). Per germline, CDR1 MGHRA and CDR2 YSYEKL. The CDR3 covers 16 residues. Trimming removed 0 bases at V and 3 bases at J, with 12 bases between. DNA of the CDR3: TGCGCCAGCAGCCAAGACTGGGGCCAGGTCAATCAGCCCCAGCATTTT. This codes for CASSQDWGQVNQPQHF.

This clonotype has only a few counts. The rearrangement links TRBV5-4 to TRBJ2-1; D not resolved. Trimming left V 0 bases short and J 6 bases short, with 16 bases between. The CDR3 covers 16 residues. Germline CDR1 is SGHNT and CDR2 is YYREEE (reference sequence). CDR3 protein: CASSLVTRIVGNEQFF. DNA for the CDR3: TGTGCCAGCAGCTTGGTTACCCGTATCGTCGGCAATGAGCAGTTCTTC.

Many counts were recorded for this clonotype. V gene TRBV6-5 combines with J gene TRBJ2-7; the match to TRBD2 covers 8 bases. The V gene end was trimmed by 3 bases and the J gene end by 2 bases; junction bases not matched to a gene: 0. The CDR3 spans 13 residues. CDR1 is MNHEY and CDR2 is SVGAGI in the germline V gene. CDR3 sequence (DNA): TGTGCCAGCAGTTATAGCGGGACCTACGAGCAGTACTTC. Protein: CASSYSGTYEQYF.

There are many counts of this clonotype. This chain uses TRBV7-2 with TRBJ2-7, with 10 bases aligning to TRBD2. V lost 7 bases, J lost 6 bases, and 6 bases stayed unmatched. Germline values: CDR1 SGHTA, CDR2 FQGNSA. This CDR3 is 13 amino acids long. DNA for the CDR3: TGTGCCAGCACTGGACTAGCGGTGAGCGAGCAGTACTTC. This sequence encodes CASTGLAVSEQYF.

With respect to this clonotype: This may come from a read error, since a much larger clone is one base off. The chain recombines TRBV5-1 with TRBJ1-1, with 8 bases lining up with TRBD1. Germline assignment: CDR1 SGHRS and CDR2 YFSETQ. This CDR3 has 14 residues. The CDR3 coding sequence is TGCGCCAGCAGCTTGTCACAGGGGGGATCTGAAGCTTACTTT. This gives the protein CASSLSQGGSEAYF.

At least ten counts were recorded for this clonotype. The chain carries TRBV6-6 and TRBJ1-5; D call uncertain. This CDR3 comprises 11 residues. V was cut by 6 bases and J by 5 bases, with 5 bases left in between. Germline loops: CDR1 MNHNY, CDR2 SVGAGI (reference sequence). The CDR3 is CASRRDQPQHF. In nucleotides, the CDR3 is TGTGCCAGCAGGAGGGATCAGCCCCAGCATTTT.